The TCR beta chain under discussion was sequenced for a study of T cell clones after liver transplantation. Study-wide background: TCRbeta sequencing after a pre-transplant mixed lymphocyte reaction identified graft-donor-reactive clones, later tracked in post-transplant blood. Graft-donor-reactive sequences were compared with third-party-reactive TCRbeta sequences from pre-transplant mixed lymphocyte reactions. Regarding the study as a whole: Graft donor-reactive T cells possibly entered the graft instead of undergoing deletion.

V shed 4 bases, J shed 4 bases, and the junction held 16 bases outside the gene matches. From germline, CDR1 is SGHDN and CDR2 FVKESK. There are 17 residues in the CDR3. About this clone itself: Its antigen is undetermined.

The protocol was immunoSEQ multiplex PCR, while the TCRdb copy is restricted to in-frame clones and leaves out a portion. This sample has about 80,000 clones; roughly 85% occur once, and the top ten carry under 0.6%. The TCR comes from a human patient who received a liver transplant. Some T cells may be the graft donor's. The chain has TRBV14 and TRBJ2-7; 7 bases map to TRBD2. Here the sequenced sample was CD4+ T cells from blood, taken just over 45 months after liver transplant. The chain's CDR3 is CASSLGGLRGGDYEQYF. CDR3 nucleotide sequence: TGTGCCAGCAGCCTAGGCGGCCTGCGTGGGGGGGATTACGAGCAGTACTTC.